Presented here are 21 T cell receptor beta chains from one specimen sequenced in a study of shared clonotypes between healthy human individuals. The protocol was immunoSEQ multiplex PCR, while the TCRdb copy is restricted to in-frame clones and leaves out a portion. The table lists 1.6 million or so clones, around 97% of them singletons. Material: naive CD4+ T cells sorted from blood. The subset is: CD45RA+ positively selected. The origin of the receptors is a man in his thirties or forties in good health.

The chain links TRBV9 to TRBJ2-5, with TRBD2 matching 9 bases. Per germline, CDR1 SGDLS and CDR2 YYNGEE. The CDR3 has 16 amino acids. Trimming at V came to 0 bases and at J to 3 bases, leaving 6 bases not matched to a gene. For the CDR3, the DNA is TGTGCCAGCAGCGTAGATGCTAGCGGGATTAAAGAGACCCAGTACTTC. This translates into CASSVDASGIKETQYF.

The rearrangement links TRBV5-1 to TRBJ2-6, with 7 bases that match TRBD1. The length of the CDR3 is 18 residues. The germline CDR1 and CDR2 sequences are SGHRS and YFSETQ. J lost 0 bases, V lost 1 base, and 7 bases had no gene match. The CDR3 DNA is TGCGCCAGCAGCTTGTTCCCACAGGGGACCTCTGGGGCCAACGTCCTGACTTTC. This sequence encodes CASSLFPQGTSGANVLTF.

The V and J genes are TRBV19 and TRBJ1-2; maybe TRBD1 (5 bases). V dropped 2 bases and J dropped 8 bases, with 12 bases sitting between them. The CDR3 consists of 13 residues. Germline V gene sequence: CDR1 LNHDA, CDR2 SQIVND (reference sequence). Written as DNA, the CDR3 is TGTGCCAGTAGTATACGGCAGAGGGGCGGCTACACCTTC. Translating gives CASSIRQRGGYTF.

V usage is TRBV18 and J usage is TRBJ2-3, with a possible D match to TRBD2 (6 bases). CDR1 and CDR2 from the germline V gene are KGHSH and LQKENI. The CDR3 covers 15 residues. The V end was cut by 3 bases, the J end by 0 bases, with 10 bases between. The CDR3 nucleotides are TGTGCCAGCTCACCTCGCGGGGACAGCACAGATACGCAGTATTTT. Amino acids: CASSPRGDSTDTQYF.

The chain has TRBV14 and TRBJ1-1, with unresolved D. Germline assignment: CDR1 SGHDN and CDR2 FVKESK. CDR3 length equals 13 residues. Deletions cut 4 bases from V and 1 base from J, with 7 bases between. The CDR3 sequence: CASSPTENTEAFF. Here the CDR3 DNA reads TGTGCCAGCAGCCCGACTGAGAACACTGAAGCTTTCTTT.

This rearrangement joins TRBV7-3 to TRBJ2-5; 7 positions match TRBD2. V lost 5 bases and J lost 2; bases outside the gene matches: 5. This CDR3 region has 14 residues. Germline CDR1 and CDR2: SGHTA and FQGTGA. The CDR3 here is CASSPNSGQETQYF. In DNA form, the CDR3 reads TGTGCCAGCAGCCCAAATAGCGGGCAAGAGACCCAGTACTTC.

The chain links TRBV7-2 to TRBJ2-7; D possibly corresponds to TRBD1 (5 bases). Germline values: CDR1 SGHTA, CDR2 FQGNSA. V lost 1 base, J lost 3 bases, and 13 bases lay in between. This CDR3 is built from 15 residues. The CDR3 sequence is CASSLVGAGYYEQYF. CDR3 in DNA: TGTGCCAGCAGCTTAGTAGGGGCAGGGTACTACGAGCAGTACTTC. The variable domain in full, with the rest retrieved from reference TRBV7-2 and TRBJ2-7, is GAGVSQSPSNKVTEKGKDVELRCDPISGHTALYWYRQSLGQGLEFLIYFQGNSAPDKSGLPSDRFSAERTGGSVSTLTIQRTQQEDSAVYLCASSLVGAGYYEQYFGPGTRLTVT.

The genes are TRBV21-1 and TRBJ2-3; whether TRBD2, the table's D call, matches the DNA was not checked. TRBV21-1 is a pseudogene locus. The CDR3 spans 20 residues. The chain's CDR3 is CASSKDTGTSGSWGTDTQYF. The CDR3 DNA is TGTGCCAGCAGCAAAGATACCGGGACTAGCGGGAGTTGGGGCACAGATACGCAGTATTTT.

The J gene is TRBJ2-5, the V gene TRBV11-2; D is ambiguous. Germline lookup yields CDR1 SGHAT and CDR2 FQNNGV. CDR3 length: 13 amino acids. V lost 5 bases, J lost 6 bases, and 13 bases lay in between. The chain's CDR3 is CASSQATRKTQYF. The DNA for the CDR3 is TGTGCCAGCAGCCAAGCTACAAGAAAGACCCAGTACTTC.

Notes on this clone: The sample carries other DNA sequences with the same CDR3. The chain is built from TRBV18 and TRBJ2-5, with D unresolved. The CDR3 runs to 13 residues. V dropped 1 base and J dropped 0 bases, with 3 bases sitting between them. Per the germline V gene, CDR1 is KGHSH and CDR2 is LQKENI. The chain's CDR3 is CASSPRNQETQYF. CDR3 DNA: TGTGCCAGCTCACCACGGAACCAAGAGACCCAGTACTTC.

V and J are TRBV6-5 and TRBJ1-1, with unresolved D. V lost 6 bases and J 0 bases, leaving 2 bases between the germline ends. The germline gives CDR1 MNHEY, CDR2 SVGAGI. The CDR3 contains 11 residues. CDR3 residues: CASRLNTEAFF. Here the CDR3 DNA reads TGTGCCAGCAGATTGAACACTGAAGCTTTCTTT.

The chain is built from TRBV7-2 and TRBJ2-1, with D possibly matching TRBD2 (5 bases). The V and J ends lost 5 bases and 2 bases respectively, with 13 bases between them. In germline, CDR1 is SGHTA, CDR2 FQGNSA. The CDR3 loop spans 15 amino acids. CDR3 DNA: TGTGCCAGCAGCACCGGGGTTGGCACCTACAATGAGCAGTTCTTC. Amino acids: CASSTGVGTYNEQFF.

DNA of the CDR3: TGTGCCACCAGCAGGGAAAACAGGGCTAACTATGGCTACACCTTC. It translates to CATSRENRANYGYTF. The V and J genes are TRBV15 and TRBJ1-2; maybe TRBD1 (6 bases). The length of the CDR3 is 15 residues. CDR1 and CDR2 from the germline V gene are LNHNV and YYDKDF (reference sequence). The V end was cut by 3 bases, the J end by 0 bases, with 11 bases between.

The genes are TRBV10-3 and TRBJ2-1; the match to TRBD2 covers 8 bases. This CDR3 spans 15 amino acids. V gave up 7 bases and J gave up 0 bases; unmatched junction bases: 5. The germline gives CDR1 ENHRY, CDR2 SYGVKD. CDR3 coding DNA: TGTGCCATCAACTCTCGGGAGGGCTCCTACAATGAGCAGTTCTTC. Translation gives CAINSREGSYNEQFF.

The chain joins TRBV11-3 to TRBJ2-7, with TRBD1 matching over 9 bases. The J segment lost 3 bases and the V segment lost 4 bases, leaving 10 bases of the junction unmatched. Germline lookup yields CDR1 SGHNT and CDR2 YENEEA. CDR3 size: 16 residues. CDR3 DNA sequence: TGTGCCAGCAGCTCCAGTAACCGGGACAGGGACTACGAGCAGTACTTC. The encoded protein is CASSSSNRDRDYEQYF.

The rearrangement uses TRBV2 and TRBJ2-3, with D unclear. V was trimmed by 6 bases and J by 8 bases, leaving 12 bases between them. The CDR3 totals 12 residues. Germline CDR1 reads SNHLY; CDR2 reads FYNNEI. The DNA of the CDR3 is TGTGCCAGCAGCGCCACTGCAGGTACGCAGTATTTT. This codes for CASSATAGTQYF.

The rearrangement joins TRBV4-1 to TRBJ2-1, with D tentatively TRBD2 (6 bases). Germline-derived CDR1 and CDR2 are MGHRA and YSYEKL. Trimming removed 0 bases at V and 13 bases at J, with 16 bases between. There are 14 residues in the CDR3. The DNA for the CDR3 is TGCGCCAGCAGCCAAGATAGCGGTGTAGCTGAACAGTTCTTC. Translated: CASSQDSGVAEQFF.

This clone was seen once. The chain recombines TRBV30 with TRBJ2-7; 9 positions agree with TRBD2. This CDR3 is built from 14 residues. Germline-derived CDR1 and CDR2 are GTSNPN and SVGIG (reference sequence). V was clipped by 1 base and J by 10 bases; unmatched bases: 11. The CDR3 bases are TGTGCCTGGAGTGCCTCTCGCGGGAGGGCCCTTCAGTACTTC. Translated: CAWSASRGRALQYF.

The chain couples TRBV2 to TRBJ2-1; 9 bases fit TRBD2. Germline V lookup: CDR1 SNHLY, CDR2 FYNNEI. The V segment lost 8 bases and the J segment 2 bases; nucleotides outside the gene matches: 4. The length of the CDR3 is 14 residues. The CDR3 DNA sequence: TGTGCCAGCGGGCTAGCGGGGACCTACAATGAGCAGTTCTTC. It is translated as CASGLAGTYNEQFF.

The rearrangement joins TRBV6-1 to TRBJ2-5; 8 bases fit TRBD1. Trimming at V came to 4 bases and at J to 5 bases, leaving 3 bases not matched to a gene. Per the germline V gene, CDR1 is MNHNS and CDR2 is SASEGT. This CDR3 has 13 amino acids. The CDR3 DNA reads as TGTGCCAGCAGTGGGACAGGGATGGAGACCCAGTACTTC. It specifies CASSGTGMETQYF.

V and J are TRBV11-1 and TRBJ2-5; TRBD2 matches 8 bases. The CDR3 is made up of 15 amino acids. Per germline, CDR1 SGHAT and CDR2 FQDESV (reference sequence). V lost 4 bases and J lost 4; bases outside the gene matches: 8. In nucleotides, the CDR3 is TGTGCCAGCAGCTCTCTGTCGGGGGGGACAGAGACCCAGTACTTC. It is translated as CASSSLSGGTETQYF.